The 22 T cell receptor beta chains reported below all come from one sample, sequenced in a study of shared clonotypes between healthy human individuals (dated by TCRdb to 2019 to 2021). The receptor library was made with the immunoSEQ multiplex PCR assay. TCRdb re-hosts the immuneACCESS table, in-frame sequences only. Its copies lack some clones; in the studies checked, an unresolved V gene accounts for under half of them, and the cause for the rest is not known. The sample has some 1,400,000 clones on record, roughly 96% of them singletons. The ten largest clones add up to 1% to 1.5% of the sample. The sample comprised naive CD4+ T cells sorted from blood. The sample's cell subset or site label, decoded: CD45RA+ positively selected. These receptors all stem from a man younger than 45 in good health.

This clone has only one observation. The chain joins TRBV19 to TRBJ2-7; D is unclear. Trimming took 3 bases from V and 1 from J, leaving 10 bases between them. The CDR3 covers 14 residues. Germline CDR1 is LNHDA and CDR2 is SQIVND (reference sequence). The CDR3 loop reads CASSIAVRSYEQYF. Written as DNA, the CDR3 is TGTGCCAGTAGTATTGCGGTCAGGTCCTACGAGCAGTACTTC.

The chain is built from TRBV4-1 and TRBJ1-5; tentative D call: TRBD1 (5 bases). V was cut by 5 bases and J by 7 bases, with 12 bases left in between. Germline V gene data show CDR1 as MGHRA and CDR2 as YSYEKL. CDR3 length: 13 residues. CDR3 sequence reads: CASSSGTGQPQHF. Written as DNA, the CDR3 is TGCGCCAGCAGCTCCGGGACTGGACAGCCCCAGCATTTT.

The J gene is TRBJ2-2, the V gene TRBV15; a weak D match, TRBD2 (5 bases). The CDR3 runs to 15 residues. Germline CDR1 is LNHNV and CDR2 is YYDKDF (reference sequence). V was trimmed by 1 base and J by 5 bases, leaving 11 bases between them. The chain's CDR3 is CATSRGGFETGELFF. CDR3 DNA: TGTGCCACCAGCAGAGGAGGGTTTGAAACCGGGGAGCTGTTTTTT. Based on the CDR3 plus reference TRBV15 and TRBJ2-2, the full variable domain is DAMVIQNPRYQVTQFGKPVTLSCSQTLNHNVMYWYQQKSSQAPKLLFHYYDKDFNNEADTPDNFQSRRPNTSFCFLDIRSPGLGDTAMYLCATSRGGFETGELFFGEGSRLTVL.

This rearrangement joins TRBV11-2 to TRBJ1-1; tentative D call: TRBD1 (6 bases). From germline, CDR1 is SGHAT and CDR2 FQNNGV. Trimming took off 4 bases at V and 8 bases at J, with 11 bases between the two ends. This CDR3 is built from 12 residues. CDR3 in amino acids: CASSSTGIEAFF. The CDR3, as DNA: TGTGCCAGCAGCTCCACAGGGATCGAAGCTTTCTTT.

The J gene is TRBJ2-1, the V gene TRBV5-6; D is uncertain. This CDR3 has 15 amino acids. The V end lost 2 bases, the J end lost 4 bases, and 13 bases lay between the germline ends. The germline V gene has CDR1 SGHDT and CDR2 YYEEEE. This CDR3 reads CASSFPDGSYNEQFF. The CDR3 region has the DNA TGTGCCAGCAGCTTCCCGGACGGATCTTACAATGAGCAGTTCTTC.

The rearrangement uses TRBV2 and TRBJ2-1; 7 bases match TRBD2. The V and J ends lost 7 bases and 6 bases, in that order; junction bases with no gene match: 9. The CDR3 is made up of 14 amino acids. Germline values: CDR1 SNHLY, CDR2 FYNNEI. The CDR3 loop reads CASTGGRRGNEQFF. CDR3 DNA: TGTGCCAGCACTGGCGGGAGAAGGGGCAATGAGCAGTTCTTC. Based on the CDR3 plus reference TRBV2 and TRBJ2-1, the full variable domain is EPEVTQTPSHQVTQMGQEVILRCVPISNHLYFYWYRQILGQKVEFLVSFYNNEISEKSEIFDDQFSVERPDGSNFTLKIRSTKLEDSAMYFCASTGGRRGNEQFFGPGTRLTVL.

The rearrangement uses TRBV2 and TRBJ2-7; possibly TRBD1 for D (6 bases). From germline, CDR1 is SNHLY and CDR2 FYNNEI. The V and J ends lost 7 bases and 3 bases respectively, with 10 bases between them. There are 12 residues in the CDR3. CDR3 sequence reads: CASTGQFYEQYF. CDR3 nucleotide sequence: TGTGCCAGCACTGGACAGTTCTACGAGCAGTACTTC.

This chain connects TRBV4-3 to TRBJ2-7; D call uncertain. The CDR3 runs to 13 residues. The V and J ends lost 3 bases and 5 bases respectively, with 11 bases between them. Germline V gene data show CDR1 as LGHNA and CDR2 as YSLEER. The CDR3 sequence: CASSQKPTHEQYF. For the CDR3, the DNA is TGCGCCAGCAGCCAGAAACCCACCCACGAGCAGTACTTC.

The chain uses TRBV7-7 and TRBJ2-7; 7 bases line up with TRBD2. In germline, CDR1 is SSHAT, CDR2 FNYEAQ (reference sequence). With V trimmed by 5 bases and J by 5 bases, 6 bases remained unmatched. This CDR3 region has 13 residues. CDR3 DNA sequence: TGTGCCAGCAGCCTTCTCGGGGGGAACGAGCAGTACTTC. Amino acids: CASSLLGGNEQYF.

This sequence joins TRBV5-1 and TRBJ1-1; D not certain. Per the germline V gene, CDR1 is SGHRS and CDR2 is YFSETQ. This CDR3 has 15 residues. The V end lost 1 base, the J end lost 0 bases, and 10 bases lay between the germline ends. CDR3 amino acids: CASSLRVGLNTEAFF. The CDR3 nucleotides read TGCGCCAGCAGCTTGCGGGTCGGGTTGAACACTGAAGCTTTCTTT.

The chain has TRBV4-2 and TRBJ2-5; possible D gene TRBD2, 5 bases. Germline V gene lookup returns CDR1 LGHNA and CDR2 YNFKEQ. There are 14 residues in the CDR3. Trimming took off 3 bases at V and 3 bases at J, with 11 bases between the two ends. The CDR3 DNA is TGTGCCAGCAGCCAGGAAAGGGAGAAAGAGACCCAGTACTTC. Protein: CASSQEREKETQYF.

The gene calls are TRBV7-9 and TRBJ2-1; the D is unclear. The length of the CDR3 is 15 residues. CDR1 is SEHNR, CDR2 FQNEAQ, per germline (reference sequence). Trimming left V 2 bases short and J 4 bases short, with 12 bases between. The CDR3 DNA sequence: TGTGCCAGCAGCTTAAGGCTATCGAATTACAATGAGCAGTTCTTC. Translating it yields CASSLRLSNYNEQFF.

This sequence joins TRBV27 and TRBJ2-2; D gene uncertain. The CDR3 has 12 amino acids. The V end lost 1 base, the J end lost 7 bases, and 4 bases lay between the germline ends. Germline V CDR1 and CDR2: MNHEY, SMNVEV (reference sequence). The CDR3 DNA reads TGTGCCAGCAGTTTATTGTTCGGGGAGCTGTTTTTT. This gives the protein CASSLLFGELFF.

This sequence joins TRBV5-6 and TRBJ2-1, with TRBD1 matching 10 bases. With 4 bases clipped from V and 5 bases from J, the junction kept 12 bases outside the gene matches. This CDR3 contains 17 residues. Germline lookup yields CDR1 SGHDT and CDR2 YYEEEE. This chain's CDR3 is CASSHPPGTGDNNEQFF. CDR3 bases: TGTGCCAGCAGCCACCCCCCGGGGACAGGGGATAACAATGAGCAGTTCTTC.

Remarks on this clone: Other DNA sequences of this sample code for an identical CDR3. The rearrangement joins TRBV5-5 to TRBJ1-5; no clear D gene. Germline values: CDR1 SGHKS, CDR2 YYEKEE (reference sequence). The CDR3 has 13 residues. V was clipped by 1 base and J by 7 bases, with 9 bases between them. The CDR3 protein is CASSLRGNQPQHF. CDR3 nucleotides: TGTGCCAGCAGCTTGCGGGGAAACCAGCCCCAGCATTTT.

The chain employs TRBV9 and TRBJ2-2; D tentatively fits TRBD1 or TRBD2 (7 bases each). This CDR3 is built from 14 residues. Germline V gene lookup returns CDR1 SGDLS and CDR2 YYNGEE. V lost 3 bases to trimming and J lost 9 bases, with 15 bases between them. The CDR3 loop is CASSGGQRGWELFF. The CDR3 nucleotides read TGTGCCAGCAGCGGGGGACAGCGGGGATGGGAGCTGTTTTTT.

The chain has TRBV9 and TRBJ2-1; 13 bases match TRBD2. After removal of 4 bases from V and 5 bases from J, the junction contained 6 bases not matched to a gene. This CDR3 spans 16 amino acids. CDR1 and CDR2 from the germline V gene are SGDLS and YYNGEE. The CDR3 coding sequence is TGTGCCAGCAGCAACCGACTAGCGGGAGGAAACAATGAGCAGTTCTTC. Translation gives CASSNRLAGGNNEQFF. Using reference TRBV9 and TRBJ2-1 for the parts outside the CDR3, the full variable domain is DSGVTQTPKHLITATGQRVTLRCSPRSGDLSVYWYQQSLDQGLQFLIQYYNGEERAKGNILERFSAQQFPDLHSELNLSSLELGDSALYFCASSNRLAGGNNEQFFGPGTRLTVL.

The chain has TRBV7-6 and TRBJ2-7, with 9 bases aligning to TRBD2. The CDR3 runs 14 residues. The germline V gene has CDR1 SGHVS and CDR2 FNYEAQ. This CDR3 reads CASTSGLAGALLSV. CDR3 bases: TGTGCCAGCACTTCCGGATTAGCGGGAGCGTTACTTAGCGTC.

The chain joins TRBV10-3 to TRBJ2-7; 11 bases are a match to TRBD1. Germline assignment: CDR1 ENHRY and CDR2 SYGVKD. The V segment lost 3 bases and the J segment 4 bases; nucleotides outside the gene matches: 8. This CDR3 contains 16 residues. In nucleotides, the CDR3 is TGTGCCATCAGTGATTCGGGGGACAGGGGGTGGTACGAGCAGTACTTC. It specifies CAISDSGDRGWYEQYF.

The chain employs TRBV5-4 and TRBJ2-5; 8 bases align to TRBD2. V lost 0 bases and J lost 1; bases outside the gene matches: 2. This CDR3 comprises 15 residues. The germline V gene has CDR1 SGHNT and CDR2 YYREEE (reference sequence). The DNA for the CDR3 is TGTGCCAGCAGCTTGGCCGGGAGGGCCCAAGAGACCCAGTACTTC. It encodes CASSLAGRAQETQYF.

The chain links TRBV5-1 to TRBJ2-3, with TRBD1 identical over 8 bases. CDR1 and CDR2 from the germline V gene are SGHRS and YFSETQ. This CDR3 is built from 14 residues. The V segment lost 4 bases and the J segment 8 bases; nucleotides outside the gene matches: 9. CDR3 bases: TGCGCCAGCAGCCAGGACAGGGAGAGTGGTACGCAGTATTTT. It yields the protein CASSQDRESGTQYF.

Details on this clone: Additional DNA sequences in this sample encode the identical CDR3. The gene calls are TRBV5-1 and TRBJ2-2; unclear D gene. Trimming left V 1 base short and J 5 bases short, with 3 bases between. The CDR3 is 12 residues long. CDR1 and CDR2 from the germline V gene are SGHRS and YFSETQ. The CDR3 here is CASSLFTGELFF. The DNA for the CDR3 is TGCGCCAGCAGCTTGTTTACCGGGGAGCTGTTTTTT.